Below, 13 T cell receptor beta chains from the same sample are listed, as sequenced in a study of blood T cell repertoires in COVID-19. Assay used: immunoSEQ multiplex PCR; TCRdb lists only in-frame clones, some missing. The sample has about 170,000 clones, 70% to 90% seen once; the top ten hold more than 0.75%. Input material: PBMCs or T cells enriched from blood (not recorded which). These receptor sequences come from a woman younger than 35 who had recovered from COVID-19.

The chain uses TRBV4-1 and TRBJ2-1, with D perhaps matching TRBD2 (6 bases). The V end was cut by 5 bases, the J end by 9 bases, with 17 bases between. The CDR3 runs 14 residues. Germline V gene lookup returns CDR1 MGHRA and CDR2 YSYEKL. The CDR3 region is CASSTDPQGGEQFF. In DNA form, the CDR3 reads TGCGCCAGCAGCACCGACCCCCAGGGAGGTGAGCAGTTCTTC.

V and J are TRBV25-1 and TRBJ1-2, with D possibly TRBD1 on 6 matching bases. The length of the CDR3 is 18 residues. V lost 1 base and J 4 bases, leaving 22 bases between the germline ends. CDR1 is MGHDK and CDR2 is SYGVNS in the germline V gene. CDR3: CASSESGPSPGVSYGYTF. CDR3 nucleotide sequence: TGTGCCAGCAGTGAATCGGGGCCTTCACCAGGGGTTAGCTATGGCTACACCTTC.

The chain recombines TRBV28 with TRBJ1-1; D gene uncertain. V lost 3 bases and J lost 1, with 6 bases in between. Germline CDR1 MDHEN, CDR2 SYDVKM. This CDR3 has 13 amino acids. The CDR3 DNA is TGTGCCAGCAGTTTTTCCGGGAACACTGAAGCTTTCTTT. Its protein is CASSFSGNTEAFF.

This chain uses TRBV28 with TRBJ2-7; 7 bases line up with TRBD2. The germline V gene has CDR1 MDHEN and CDR2 SYDVKM. V was pared by 5 bases and J by 3 bases, with 7 bases of the junction left unmatched. The CDR3 is 14 amino acids. CDR3 residues: CASSIAGTIYEQYF. The CDR3 nucleotides are TGTGCCAGCAGTATCGCCGGGACTATCTACGAGCAGTACTTC.

The chain recombines TRBV2 with TRBJ1-2; D possibly corresponds to TRBD1 (5 bases). Trimming took 6 bases from V and 4 from J, leaving 12 bases between them. The CDR3 runs to 13 residues. Germline V lookup: CDR1 SNHLY, CDR2 FYNNEI. DNA for the CDR3: TGTGCCAGCAGCAAAGGGGTTGGCTATGGCTACACCTTC. Translation gives CASSKGVGYGYTF. The full variable domain, in which reference TRBV2 and TRBJ1-2 provide the parts outside the CDR3, is EPEVTQTPSHQVTQMGQEVILRCVPISNHLYFYWYRQILGQKVEFLVSFYNNEISEKSEIFDDQFSVERPDGSNFTLKIRSTKLEDSAMYFCASSKGVGYGYTFGSGTRLTVV.

The chain links TRBV7-2 to TRBJ2-4; maybe TRBD2 (5 bases). CDR3 length: 14 amino acids. Trimming removed 2 bases from V and 10 bases from J, with 15 bases in between. In germline, CDR1 is SGHTA, CDR2 FQGNSA. CDR3 region: CASSLSRTPNIQYF. The CDR3 nucleotides are TGTGCCAGCAGCTTATCCCGGACTCCAAATATTCAGTACTTC.

The chain has TRBV24-1 and TRBJ2-7; 7 bases fit TRBD2. CDR1 is KGHDR, CDR2 SFDVKD, per germline. The CDR3 runs to 14 residues. V lost 2 bases and J lost 2; bases outside the gene matches: 2. The CDR3 sequence is CATSDSGTTYEQYF. DNA of the CDR3: TGTGCCACCAGTGATTCCGGGACTACCTACGAGCAGTACTTC.

This chain connects TRBV6-1 to TRBJ1-5; 11 bases match TRBD1. V was pared by 2 bases and J by 15 bases, with 9 bases of the junction left unmatched. The CDR3 spans 14 residues. Germline CDR1 MNHNS, CDR2 SASEGT. The CDR3 region is CASSERDRGRWRHF. As DNA, the CDR3 is TGTGCCAGCAGTGAAAGGGACAGGGGGAGGTGGCGGCATTTT.

The chain couples TRBV3-1 (or the pseudogene TRBV3-2) to TRBJ1-2; 7 nucleotides line up with TRBD1. This CDR3 has 15 residues. Germline CDR1 LGHDT, CDR2 YNNKEL (reference sequence). V dropped 0 bases and J dropped 4; count of bases not matched to a gene: 5. CDR3 DNA sequence: TGTGCCAGCAGCCAAGAGCGGACAGGCATCTATGGCTACACCTTC. Protein: CASSQERTGIYGYTF.

The chain uses TRBV7-9 and TRBJ2-7; D remains unclear. The V gene's germline CDR1 is SEHNR and CDR2 FQNEAQ (reference sequence). Trimming stripped 5 bases from V and 2 bases from J, with 10 bases between. The CDR3 runs 13 residues. CDR3 sequence reads: CASSPQWPYEQYF. The CDR3 DNA is TGTGCCAGCAGCCCACAGTGGCCCTACGAGCAGTACTTC.

The V and J genes are TRBV18 and TRBJ2-2; 7 nucleotides line up with TRBD1. With V trimmed by 3 bases and J by 1 base, 8 bases remained unmatched. Per the germline V gene, CDR1 is KGHSH and CDR2 is LQKENI. This CDR3 spans 17 amino acids. The CDR3 loop is CASSPYLRDRNTGELFF. CDR3 sequence (DNA): TGTGCCAGCTCACCTTACCTCCGGGACAGGAACACCGGGGAGCTGTTTTTT.

The gene calls are TRBV18 and TRBJ2-1, with 7 bases identical to TRBD2. CDR3 length equals 14 residues. Germline values: CDR1 KGHSH, CDR2 LQKENI. V was pared by 5 bases and J by 3 bases, with 4 bases of the junction left unmatched. The CDR3 DNA sequence: TGTGCCAGCTCATCCTCTAGCGGCTACAATGAGCAGTTCTTC. As protein: CASSSSSGYNEQFF.

This chain uses TRBV11-2 with TRBJ1-2, with D possibly being TRBD1 (6 bases). Germline V lookup: CDR1 SGHAT, CDR2 FQNNGV. Trimming cost V 5 bases and J 6 bases, with 31 bases left between them. The CDR3 runs to 19 residues. CDR3 DNA: TGTGCCAGCAGCCCACGAGGTGTAGGGTCGCACTCCTCAGGGGATGGCTACACCTTC. Amino acids: CASSPRGVGSHSSGDGYTF.